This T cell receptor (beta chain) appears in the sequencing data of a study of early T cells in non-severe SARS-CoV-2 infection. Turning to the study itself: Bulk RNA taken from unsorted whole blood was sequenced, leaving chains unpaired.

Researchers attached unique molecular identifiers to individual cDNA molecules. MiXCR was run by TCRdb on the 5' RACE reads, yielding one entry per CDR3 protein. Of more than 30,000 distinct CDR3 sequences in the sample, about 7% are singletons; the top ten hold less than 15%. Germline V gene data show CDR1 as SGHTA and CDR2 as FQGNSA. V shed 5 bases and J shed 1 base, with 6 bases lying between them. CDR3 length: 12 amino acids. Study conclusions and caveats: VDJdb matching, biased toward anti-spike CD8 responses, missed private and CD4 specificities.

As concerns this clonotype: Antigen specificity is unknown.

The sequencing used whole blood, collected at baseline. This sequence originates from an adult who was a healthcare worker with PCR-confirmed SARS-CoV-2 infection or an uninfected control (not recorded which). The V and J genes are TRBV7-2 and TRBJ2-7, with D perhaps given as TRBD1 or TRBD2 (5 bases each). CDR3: CASSGTSYEQYF. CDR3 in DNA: TGTGCCAGCAGCGGGACGTCCTACGAGCAGTACTTC.